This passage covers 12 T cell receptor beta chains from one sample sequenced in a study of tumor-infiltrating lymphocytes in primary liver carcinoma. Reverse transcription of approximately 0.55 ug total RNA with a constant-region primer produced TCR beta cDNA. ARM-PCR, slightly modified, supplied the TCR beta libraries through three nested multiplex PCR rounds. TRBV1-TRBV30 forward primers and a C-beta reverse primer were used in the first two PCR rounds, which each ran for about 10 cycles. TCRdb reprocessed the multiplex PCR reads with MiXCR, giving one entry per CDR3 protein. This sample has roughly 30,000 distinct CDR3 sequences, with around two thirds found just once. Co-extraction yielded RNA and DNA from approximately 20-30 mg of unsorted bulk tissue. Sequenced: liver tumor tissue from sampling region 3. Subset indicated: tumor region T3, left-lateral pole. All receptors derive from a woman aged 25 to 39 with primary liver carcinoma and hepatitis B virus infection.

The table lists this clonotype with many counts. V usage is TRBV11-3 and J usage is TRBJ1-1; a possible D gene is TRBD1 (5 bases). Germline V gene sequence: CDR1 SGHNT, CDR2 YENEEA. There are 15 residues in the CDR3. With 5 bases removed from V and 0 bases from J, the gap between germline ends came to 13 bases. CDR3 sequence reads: CASSPPRGLNTEAFF. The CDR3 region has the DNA TGTGCCAGCAGCCCCCCACGGGGCTTGAACACTGAAGCTTTCTTT.

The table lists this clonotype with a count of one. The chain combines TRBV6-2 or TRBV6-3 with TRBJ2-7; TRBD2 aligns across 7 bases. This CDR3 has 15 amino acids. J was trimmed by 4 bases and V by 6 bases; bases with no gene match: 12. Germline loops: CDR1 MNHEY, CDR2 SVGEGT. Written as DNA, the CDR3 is TGTGCCAGCAGCTGTCCCGGGACTAACGGTTACGAGCAGTACTTC. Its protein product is CASSCPGTNGYEQYF.

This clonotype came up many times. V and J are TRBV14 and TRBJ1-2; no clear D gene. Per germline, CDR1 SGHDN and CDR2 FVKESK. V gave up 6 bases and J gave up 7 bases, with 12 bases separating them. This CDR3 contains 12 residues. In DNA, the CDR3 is TGTGCCAGCAGTCAGACTGGGGTTGGCTACACCTTC. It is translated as CASSQTGVGYTF. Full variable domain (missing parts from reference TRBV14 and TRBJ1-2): EAGVTQFPSHSVIEKGQTVTLRCDPISGHDNLYWYRRVMGKEIKFLLHFVKESKQDESGMPNNRFLAERTGGTYSTLKVQPAELEDSGVYFCASSQTGVGYTFGSGTRLTVV.

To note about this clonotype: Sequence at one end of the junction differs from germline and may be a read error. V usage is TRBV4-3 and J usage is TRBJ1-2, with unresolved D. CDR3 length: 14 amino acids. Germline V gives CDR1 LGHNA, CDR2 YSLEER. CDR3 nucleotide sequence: TGCTCCAGCAGCGCTAAGTTGGAGATCTATGGCTACGCCTTC. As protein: CSSSAKLEIYGYAF.

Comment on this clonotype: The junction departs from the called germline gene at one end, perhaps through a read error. The CDR3 is CPSSQEGAVNTEAFF. CDR3 DNA sequence: TGCCCCAGCAGCCAAGAAGGGGCAGTGAACACGGAAGCTTTCTTT. The chain employs TRBV4-1 and TRBJ1-1, with D possibly matching TRBD1 (5 bases). Germline assignment: CDR1 MGHRA and CDR2 YSYEKL. CDR3 length equals 15 residues.

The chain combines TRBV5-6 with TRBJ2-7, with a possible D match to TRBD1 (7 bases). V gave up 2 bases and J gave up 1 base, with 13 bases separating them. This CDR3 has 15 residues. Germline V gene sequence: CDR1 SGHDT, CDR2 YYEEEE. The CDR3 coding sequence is TGTGCCAGCAGCTTCCGCGGGACAGCATCCTACGAGCAGTACTTC. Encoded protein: CASSFRGTASYEQYF.

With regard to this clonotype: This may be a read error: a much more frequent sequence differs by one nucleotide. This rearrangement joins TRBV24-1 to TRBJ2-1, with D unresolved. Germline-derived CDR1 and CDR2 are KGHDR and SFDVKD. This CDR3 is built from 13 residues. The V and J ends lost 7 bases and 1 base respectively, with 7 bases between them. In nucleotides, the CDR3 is TGTGCCACCAGGGACGCTTCCTACAATGAGCAGTTCTTC. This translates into CATRDASYNEQFF.

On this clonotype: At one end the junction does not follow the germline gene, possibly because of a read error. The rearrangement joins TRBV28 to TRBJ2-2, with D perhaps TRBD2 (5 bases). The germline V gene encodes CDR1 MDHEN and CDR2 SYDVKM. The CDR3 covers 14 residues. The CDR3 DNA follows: TGTGTCAGCAGTTCTAGCCGTAACACCGGGGAGCTGTTTTTT. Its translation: CVSSSSRNTGELFF. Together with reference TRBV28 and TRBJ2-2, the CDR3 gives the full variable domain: DVKVTQSSRYLVKRTGEKVFLECVQDMDHENMFWYRQDPGLGLRLIYFSYDVKMKEKGDIPEGYSVSREKKERFSLILESASTNQTSMYLCVSSSSRNTGELFFGEGSRLTVL.

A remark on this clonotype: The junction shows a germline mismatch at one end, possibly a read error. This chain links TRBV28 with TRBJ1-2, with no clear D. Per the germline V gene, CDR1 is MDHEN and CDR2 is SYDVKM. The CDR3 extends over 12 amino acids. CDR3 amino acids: CAISLQSDGYTF. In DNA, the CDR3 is TGTGCCATCAGTCTACAGTCGGATGGCTACACCTTC.

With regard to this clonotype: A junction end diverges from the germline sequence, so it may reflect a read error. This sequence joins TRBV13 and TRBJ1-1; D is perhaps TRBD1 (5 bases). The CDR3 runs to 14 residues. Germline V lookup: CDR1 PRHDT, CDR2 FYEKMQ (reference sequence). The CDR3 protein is CASRTGGASTEAFF. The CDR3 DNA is TGTGCAAGCAGGACTGGGGGTGCAAGCACTGAAGCTTTCTTT.

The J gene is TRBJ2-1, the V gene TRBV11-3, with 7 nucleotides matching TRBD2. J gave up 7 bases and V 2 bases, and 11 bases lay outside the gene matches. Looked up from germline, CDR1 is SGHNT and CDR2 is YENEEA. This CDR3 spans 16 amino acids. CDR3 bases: TGTGCCAGCAGCTTATGTGGCGGACTAGAGCGAAATGAGCAGTTCTTC. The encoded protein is CASSLCGGLERNEQFF.

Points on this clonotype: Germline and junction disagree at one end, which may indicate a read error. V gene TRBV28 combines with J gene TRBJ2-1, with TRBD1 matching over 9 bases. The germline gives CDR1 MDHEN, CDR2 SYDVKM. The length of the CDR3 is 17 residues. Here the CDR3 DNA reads TGTGCCAGCAGTCCAGTACAGGGGGCAGGGAGAGTCAATGAGCAGTCCTTC. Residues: CASSPVQGAGRVNEQSF.